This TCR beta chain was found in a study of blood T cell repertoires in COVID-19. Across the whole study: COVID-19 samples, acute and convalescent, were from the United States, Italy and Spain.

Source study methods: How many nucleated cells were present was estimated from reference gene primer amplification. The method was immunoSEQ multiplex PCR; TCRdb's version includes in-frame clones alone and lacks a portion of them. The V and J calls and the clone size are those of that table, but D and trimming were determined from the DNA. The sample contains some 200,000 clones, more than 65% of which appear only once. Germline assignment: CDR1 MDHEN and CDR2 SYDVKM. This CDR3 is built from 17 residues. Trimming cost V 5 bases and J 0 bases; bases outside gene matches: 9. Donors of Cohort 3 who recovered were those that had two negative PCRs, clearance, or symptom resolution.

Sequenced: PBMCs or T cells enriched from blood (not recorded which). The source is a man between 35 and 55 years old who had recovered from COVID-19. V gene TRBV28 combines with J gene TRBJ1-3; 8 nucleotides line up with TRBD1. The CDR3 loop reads CASSELGQVSSGNTIYF. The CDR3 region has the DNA TGTGCCAGCAGTGAACTGGGACAGGTTTCCTCTGGAAACACCATATATTTT.